This TCR beta chain was identified in a study of CD4+ T cells in melanoma. Study-wide results and limits: A reported correlation linked neoantigen-specific CD4+ T cells to CD8+, macrophage and B cell function.

Trimming took 6 bases from V and 2 from J, leaving 3 bases between them. Germline CDR1 and CDR2: SNHLY and FYNNEI. This CDR3 has 11 residues. Assay: immunoSEQ multiplex PCR; the TCRdb copy retains only in-frame clones and omits some. The sample lists 9,100 or so clones, about three quarters occurring once. Turning to this clone: Its specificity is not known.

The sequence was collected from a human donor with melanoma. The chain couples TRBV2 to TRBJ2-3; D is uncertain. Sequencing used tumor tissue. CDR3 coding DNA: TGTGCCAGCAGCAACACAGATACGCAGTATTTT. It translates to CASSNTDTQYF.